The next 27 T cell receptor beta chains were all read from a single sample in a study of OX40 agonist ivuxolimab in advanced cancers. Assay: immunoSEQ multiplex PCR; the TCRdb copy retains only in-frame clones and omits some. In the table there are tens of thousands of clones, approximately 80% of which are singletons. The material sequenced was CD4+ or CD8+ T cells sorted from blood, taken in a trial of the OX40 agonist ivuxolimab. Receptor source: an adult with an advanced solid tumor such as melanoma, head and neck, liver or kidney cancer.

In its sample, this clone was seen once. This chain connects TRBV27 to TRBJ1-6, with a tentative D call TRBD1 (5 bases). The CDR3 contains 15 residues. Germline-derived CDR1 and CDR2 are MNHEY and SMNVEV (reference sequence). Trimming removed 4 bases at V and 5 bases at J, with 12 bases between. DNA for the CDR3: TGTGCCAGCAGTTCCGGGACGACCAATAATTCACCCCTCCACTTT. Protein sequence: CASSSGTTNNSPLHF.

The J gene is TRBJ1-5, the V gene TRBV10-3, with D hard to call. Trimming pared 2 bases from V and 4 bases from J, leaving 9 bases between. The CDR3 totals 14 residues. Looked up from germline, CDR1 is ENHRY and CDR2 is SYGVKD. The CDR3 loop is CAISEHQANQPQHF. CDR3 nucleotides: TGTGCCATCAGTGAGCACCAGGCGAATCAGCCCCAGCATTTT.

The V gene is TRBV7-2, the J gene TRBJ2-1; weak D call: TRBD1 (6 bases). The CDR3 length is 12 residues. Germline CDR1 and CDR2: SGHTA and FQGNSA. The V and J ends lost 4 bases and 11 bases respectively, with 12 bases between them. CDR3 protein: CASSSYTGQQFF. Here the CDR3 DNA reads TGTGCCAGCAGCTCCTATACAGGGCAGCAGTTCTTC.

CDR3: CASALRGGISETQYF. For the CDR3, the DNA is TGTGCTAGTGCCCTGAGGGGGGGGATTTCGGAGACCCAGTACTTC. The J gene is TRBJ2-5, the V gene TRBV12-5, with D tentatively TRBD2 (7 bases). This CDR3 region has 15 residues. Trimming took 7 bases from V and 5 from J, leaving 20 bases between them. Germline loops: CDR1 LGHNT, CDR2 FRNRAP.

The chain carries TRBV11-2 and TRBJ1-5; the D is unclear. The V gene's germline CDR1 is SGHAT and CDR2 FQNNGV. This CDR3 has 13 amino acids. Trimming removed 5 bases from V and 8 bases from J, with 13 bases in between. The CDR3 DNA sequence: TGTGCCAGCAGCCTCGCTAGGTGGGAGCCCCAGCATTTT. It codes for CASSLARWEPQHF.

The chain links TRBV6-1 to TRBJ1-4; TRBD1 is a possible D gene (5 bases). The CDR3 extends over 15 amino acids. Germline V gene data show CDR1 as MNHNS and CDR2 as SASEGT. V was trimmed by 5 bases and J by 8 bases, leaving 18 bases between them. CDR3 nucleotide sequence: TGTGCCAGCAGTCCCTCCCAAGGGGCCAGAGAAAAACTGTTTTTT. It encodes CASSPSQGAREKLFF.

The chain is built from TRBV28 and TRBJ1-2; D gene unclear. The germline CDR1 and CDR2 sequences are MDHEN and SYDVKM. Trimming removed 3 bases from V and 7 bases from J, with 9 bases in between. CDR3 length: 12 residues. The CDR3 region has the DNA TGTGCCAGCAGTTTTAATAAAGGTGGCTACACCTTC. This codes for CASSFNKGGYTF.

The V gene is TRBV19, the J gene TRBJ2-3; D possibly corresponds to TRBD1 (6 bases). The germline V gene encodes CDR1 LNHDA and CDR2 SQIVND (reference sequence). The V end was cut by 6 bases, the J end by 0 bases, with 16 bases between. The CDR3 is 16 amino acids. The CDR3 sequence: CASSRSGAESTDTQYF. CDR3 sequence (DNA): TGTGCCAGTAGCCGGTCAGGGGCGGAGAGCACAGATACGCAGTATTTT.

The chain has TRBV7-6 and TRBJ1-6, with D unresolved. The V end was cut by 3 bases, the J end by 6 bases, with 12 bases between. Germline loops: CDR1 SGHVS, CDR2 FNYEAQ. This CDR3 comprises 15 residues. Here the CDR3 DNA reads TGTGCCAGCAGCTTTGAGGGAGGGCTTAATTCACCCCTCCACTTT. Amino acids: CASSFEGGLNSPLHF.

This clone was seen once. The rearrangement uses TRBV9 and TRBJ1-4, with 12 nucleotides matching TRBD1. This CDR3 has 15 amino acids. Germline assignment: CDR1 SGDLS and CDR2 YYNGEE. Losses at the gene ends were 3 bases for V and 10 bases for J; bases not matched to a gene: 7. The CDR3 spells CASSAPGTGGGKLFF. The CDR3 DNA reads TGTGCCAGCAGCGCCCCCGGGACAGGGGGCGGAAAACTGTTTTTT. Full variable domain (outside the CDR3, taken from reference TRBV9 and TRBJ1-4): DSGVTQTPKHLITATGQRVTLRCSPRSGDLSVYWYQQSLDQGLQFLIQYYNGEERAKGNILERFSAQQFPDLHSELNLSSLELGDSALYFCASSAPGTGGGKLFFGSGTQLSVL.

This clone was found a few times. V and J are TRBV5-6 and TRBJ2-3; 8 bases line up with TRBD1. The V and J ends lost 4 bases and 6 bases, in that order; junction bases with no gene match: 16. The CDR3 runs to 17 residues. CDR1 and CDR2 (germline): SGHDT, YYEEEE. The CDR3 region is CASSTYGTGNPGDTQYF. Here the CDR3 DNA reads TGTGCCAGCAGCACCTACGGGACAGGCAATCCGGGGGATACGCAGTATTTT.

V gene TRBV7-2 combines with J gene TRBJ2-7, with TRBD2 as a possible D gene (5 bases). The V end was cut by 4 bases, the J end by 7 bases, with 20 bases between. Germline CDR1 SGHTA, CDR2 FQGNSA. This CDR3 contains 15 residues. CDR3: CASSSVSRSSGEQYF. The CDR3 DNA sequence: TGTGCCAGCAGCTCCGTCTCCCGGAGCTCGGGAGAGCAGTACTTC. Full variable domain (outside the CDR3, taken from reference TRBV7-2 and TRBJ2-7): GAGVSQSPSNKVTEKGKDVELRCDPISGHTALYWYRQSLGQGLEFLIYFQGNSAPDKSGLPSDRFSAERTGGSVSTLTIQRTQQEDSAVYLCASSSVSRSSGEQYFGPGTRLTVT.

This rearrangement joins TRBV7-2 to TRBJ2-3; TRBD1 matches 9 bases. The CDR3 is 16 amino acids. Trimming took 8 bases from V and 3 from J; bases not matched to a gene: 12. Germline loops: CDR1 SGHTA, CDR2 FQGNSA. CDR3 nucleotide sequence: TGTGCCAGCCCTCCGACCGGGACAGGGAAAACAGATACGCAGTATTTT. This sequence encodes CASPPTGTGKTDTQYF.

As regards this clone: At the DNA level, this CDR3 is encoded by other sequences in the same sample as well. The chain uses TRBV19 and TRBJ1-5, with D maybe TRBD1 (5 bases). The CDR3 spans 17 residues. Germline assignment: CDR1 LNHDA and CDR2 SQIVND (reference sequence). The V end was cut by 5 bases, the J end by 1 base, with 18 bases between. CDR3 in amino acids: CASSLREQSFSNQPQHF. CDR3 in DNA: TGTGCCAGTAGTCTCAGGGAACAAAGTTTCAGCAATCAGCCCCAGCATTTT.

The chain recombines TRBV12-5 with TRBJ1-5, with a tentative D call TRBD1 (6 bases). This CDR3 is 15 amino acids long. V lost 6 bases, J lost 2 bases, and 14 bases lay in between. Germline-derived CDR1 and CDR2 are LGHNT and FRNRAP. The CDR3 is CASGDQGTGNQPQHF. CDR3 coding DNA: TGTGCTAGTGGCGACCAGGGGACCGGCAATCAGCCCCAGCATTTT.

The rearrangement joins TRBV2 to TRBJ1-1; D uncertain. Germline CDR1 and CDR2: SNHLY and FYNNEI. V gave up 5 bases and J gave up 1 base, with 11 bases separating them. This CDR3 comprises 14 residues. The CDR3 sequence is CASSPVISNTEAFF. CDR3 nucleotide sequence: TGTGCCAGCAGTCCCGTGATTTCGAACACTGAAGCTTTCTTT. Full variable domain (rest looked up from reference TRBV2 and TRBJ1-1): EPEVTQTPSHQVTQMGQEVILRCVPISNHLYFYWYRQILGQKVEFLVSFYNNEISEKSEIFDDQFSVERPDGSNFTLKIRSTKLEDSAMYFCASSPVISNTEAFFGQGTRLTVV.

The gene calls are TRBV18 and TRBJ1-2; 7 positions match TRBD1. This CDR3 contains 13 residues. Germline V gene lookup returns CDR1 KGHSH and CDR2 LQKENI. Trimming took 8 bases from V and 7 from J; bases not matched to a gene: 10. For the CDR3, the DNA is TGTGCCAGCGACAGGGTGGCCCCCGTTGGCTACACCTTC. Translated: CASDRVAPVGYTF.

The chain employs TRBV6-1 and TRBJ1-1; no reliable D call. The V gene lost 7 bases and the J gene lost 0 bases, with 12 bases spanning the gap. The CDR3 is made up of 14 amino acids. CDR1 is MNHNS and CDR2 is SASEGT in the germline V gene. CDR3 in DNA: TGTGCCAGCACCCTTGGCGGGGTGAACACTGAAGCTTTCTTT. Its translation: CASTLGGVNTEAFF.

The chain carries TRBV29-1 and TRBJ2-5; D is possibly TRBD2 (6 bases). From germline, CDR1 is SQVTM and CDR2 ANQGSEA. This CDR3 region has 14 residues. V was trimmed by 2 bases and J by 5 bases, leaving 15 bases between them. In nucleotides, the CDR3 is TGCAGCGTTGAACTTCGGGGGTGGACGGAGACCCAGTACTTC. Translated, it gives CSVELRGWTETQYF.

This clone has a handful of counts. This rearrangement joins TRBV18 to TRBJ2-7; tentatively, D is TRBD1 (6 bases). The CDR3 has 14 residues. V shed 6 bases and J shed 0 bases, with 12 bases lying between them. Germline lookup yields CDR1 KGHSH and CDR2 LQKENI. In DNA, the CDR3 is TGTGCCAGCTCCCCAGGGGTTAGCTCCTACGAGCAGTACTTC. Its protein product is CASSPGVSSYEQYF.

This clone was observed a handful of times. The genes are TRBV5-1 and TRBJ1-2, with 8 nucleotides matching TRBD1. Germline V lookup: CDR1 SGHRS, CDR2 YFSETQ. The CDR3 has 14 amino acids. The V gene end was trimmed by 2 bases and the J gene end by 8 bases; junction bases not matched to a gene: 8. The CDR3 spells CASSFWTGRGGYTF. The CDR3 coding sequence is TGCGCCAGCAGCTTTTGGACAGGGCGAGGAGGCTACACCTTC.

The rearrangement links TRBV6-5 to TRBJ2-1; the D call may be TRBD1 or TRBD2 (5 bases each). Deletions cut 6 bases from V and 2 bases from J, with 14 bases between. Germline-derived CDR1 and CDR2 are MNHEY and SVGAGI. The CDR3 spans 15 residues. The CDR3 loop reads CASSRPGRTYNEQFF. The CDR3 nucleotides read TGTGCCAGCAGCCGACCGGGACGGACCTACAATGAGCAGTTCTTC.

This chain connects TRBV6-5 to TRBJ2-1; 13 bases align to TRBD2. J gave up 12 bases and V 6 bases, and 5 bases lay outside the gene matches. CDR1 and CDR2 from the germline V gene are MNHEY and SVGAGI. This CDR3 contains 13 residues. CDR3 region: CASRKLAGGPQFF. CDR3 in DNA: TGTGCCAGCAGGAAACTAGCGGGGGGGCCGCAGTTCTTC.

The CDR3 sequence: CASSTGTGPSNTIYF. Written as DNA, the CDR3 is TGCGCCAGCAGCACAGGGACAGGGCCTTCGAACACCATATATTTT. The V gene is TRBV5-1, the J gene TRBJ1-3, with 9 nucleotides matching TRBD1. Germline CDR1 SGHRS, CDR2 YFSETQ. The CDR3 has 15 amino acids. V lost 4 bases to trimming and J lost 7 bases; unmatched junction nucleotides: 9. The full variable domain, with the rest looked up from reference TRBV5-1 and TRBJ1-3, is KAGVTQTPRYLIKTRGQQVTLSCSPISGHRSVSWYQQTPGQGLQFLFEYFSETQRNKGNFPGRFSGRQFSNSRSEMNVSTLELGDSALYLCASSTGTGPSNTIYFGEGSWLTVV.

The CDR3 coding sequence is TGTGCCAGCAGTAATCGGACACAGCCCCAGCATTTT. Translated, it gives CASSNRTQPQHF. The chain uses TRBV7-9 and TRBJ1-5; possible D gene TRBD1, 5 bases. With 6 bases removed from V and 7 bases from J, the gap between germline ends came to 10 bases. CDR1 is SEHNR and CDR2 is FQNEAQ in the germline V gene (reference sequence). CDR3 length: 12 residues.

The sample holds one count of this clone. V usage is TRBV5-1 and J usage is TRBJ2-2; D not certain. Germline CDR1 reads SGHRS; CDR2 reads YFSETQ. V lost 2 bases to trimming and J lost 3 bases, with 5 bases between them. The CDR3 spans 13 residues. The CDR3 protein is CASSFSYTGELFF. CDR3 DNA: TGCGCCAGCAGCTTTTCGTACACCGGGGAGCTGTTTTTT.

The chain has TRBV19 and TRBJ1-4; a weak D match, TRBD1 (6 bases). With 5 bases removed from V and 8 bases from J, the gap between germline ends came to 15 bases. This CDR3 is built from 14 residues. Germline values: CDR1 LNHDA, CDR2 SQIVND (reference sequence). CDR3 coding DNA: TGTGCCAGTAGTTCCCGGGACATGGGCGAAAAACTGTTTTTT. It codes for CASSSRDMGEKLFF.